A single sample gave rise to the 23 T cell receptor beta chains below, sequenced in a study of cytomegalovirus exposure and HLA in healthy donors. PCR used 60 Vbeta primers and 13 Jbeta primers. The data were produced by immunoSEQ multiplex PCR, yet TCRdb's version contains in-frame clones alone and is incomplete. This table has 95,000 to 150,000 clones, roughly 70% appearing once. Source material: PBMCs. These receptors originate from a woman aged 35 to 49 in good health and CMV-seronegative.

The chain uses TRBV5-1 and TRBJ2-7; 9 positions agree with TRBD2. The CDR3 covers 20 residues. From germline, CDR1 is SGHRS and CDR2 YFSETQ. The V and J ends lost 5 bases and 1 base, in that order; junction bases with no gene match: 22. The CDR3 nucleotides read TGCGCCAGCAGTGTATCAGATGGGCGGGAGGGCCCTTCGGCGTCCTACGAGCAGTACTTC. It translates to CASSVSDGREGPSASYEQYF.

The chain carries TRBV4-3 and TRBJ1-1; D gene unclear. Trimming took off 1 base at V and 3 bases at J, with 9 bases between the two ends. The CDR3 spans 14 residues. Germline values: CDR1 LGHNA, CDR2 YSLEER. This CDR3 is CASSQGLSDTEAFF. The DNA for the CDR3 is TGCGCCAGCAGCCAAGGTCTTTCGGACACTGAAGCTTTCTTT.

The chain is built from TRBV7-3 and TRBJ2-1; 14 nucleotides match TRBD2. The germline V gene encodes CDR1 SGHTA and CDR2 FQGTGA. Trimming cost V 5 bases and J 9 bases; bases outside gene matches: 6. The CDR3 runs 15 residues. The CDR3 loop reads CASSPGLAGEGEQFF. The CDR3, as DNA: TGTGCCAGCAGCCCGGGACTAGCGGGAGAGGGTGAGCAGTTCTTC. The full variable domain, rest sourced from reference TRBV7-3 and TRBJ2-1, is GAGVSQTPSNKVTEKGKYVELRCDPISGHTALYWYRQSLGQGPEFLIYFQGTGAADDSGLPNDRFFAVRPEGSVSTLKIQRTERGDSAVYLCASSPGLAGEGEQFFGPGTRLTVL.

The genes are TRBV5-1 and TRBJ1-1; D gene unclear. The CDR3 loop spans 14 amino acids. Trimming stripped 6 bases from V and 4 bases from J, with 16 bases between. Per germline, CDR1 SGHRS and CDR2 YFSETQ. The CDR3 DNA reads as TGCGCCAGCACCGCCCGGGGAGGAAGCACTGAAGCTTTCTTT. Translated: CASTARGGSTEAFF.

The sample holds a few counts of this clone. The chain employs TRBV4-3 and TRBJ2-2, with D tentatively TRBD1 (6 bases). The CDR3 totals 20 residues. V lost 5 bases and J 0 bases, leaving 25 bases between the germline ends. CDR1 is LGHNA and CDR2 is YSLEER in the germline V gene. The CDR3, as DNA: TGCGCCAGCAGCGAACAGGGTTCAATGTTAATTAGAGCGAACACCGGGGAGCTGTTTTTT. This translates into CASSEQGSMLIRANTGELFF.

This chain joins TRBV7-7 and TRBJ1-3; D remains ambiguous. CDR3 size: 14 residues. With 3 bases removed from V and 3 bases from J, the gap between germline ends came to 9 bases. Germline-derived CDR1 and CDR2 are SSHAT and FNYEAQ (reference sequence). The CDR3 bases are TGTGCCAGCAGCTTGACGGGAGTTGGAAACACCATATATTTT. Translating gives CASSLTGVGNTIYF.

V usage is TRBV5-1 and J usage is TRBJ2-7; TRBD2 aligns across 10 bases. J gave up 5 bases and V 0 bases, and 17 bases lay outside the gene matches. From germline, CDR1 is SGHRS and CDR2 YFSETQ. The CDR3 sequence is 19 residues long. CDR3 nucleotides: TGCGCCAGCAGCTTGGCCACGGGCGCGGCTAGCGGGAGTTGGAACGAGCAGTACTTC. Encoded protein: CASSLATGAASGSWNEQYF.

The J gene is TRBJ2-2, the V gene TRBV4-2; no clear D gene. Trimming stripped 4 bases from V and 3 bases from J, with 18 bases between. The CDR3 has 17 residues. Germline CDR1 and CDR2: LGHNA and YNFKEQ. The CDR3 coding sequence is TGTGCCAGCAGCCCGGAACCCACCACTGGGCACACCGGGGAGCTGTTTTTT. Protein product: CASSPEPTTGHTGELFF.

This rearrangement joins TRBV11-3 to TRBJ2-3, with D tentatively TRBD2 (5 bases). Germline lookup yields CDR1 SGHNT and CDR2 YENEEA. The germline V and J ends were trimmed by 3 bases and 6 bases, with 25 bases remaining between them. CDR3 length: 18 residues. The CDR3 sequence is CASSLILLGGHAPDTQYF. CDR3 DNA: TGTGCCAGCAGCTTGATCCTACTAGGCGGCCACGCCCCCGATACGCAGTATTTT.

This clone was seen a handful of times. The rearrangement joins TRBV6-1 to TRBJ1-2, with 7 bases lining up with TRBD1. Germline V gene data show CDR1 as MNHNS and CDR2 as SASEGT. The CDR3 length is 13 residues. V was pared by 10 bases and J by 6 bases, with 11 bases of the junction left unmatched. The CDR3 sequence: CAIRPTGLNGYTF. The CDR3 DNA reads TGTGCCATCAGACCGACAGGGCTGAATGGCTACACCTTC.

V usage is TRBV11-2 and J usage is TRBJ2-3, with D maybe TRBD1 (5 bases). The CDR3 totals 17 residues. Germline V CDR1 and CDR2: SGHAT, FQNNGV. V was cut by 3 bases and J by 4 bases, with 20 bases left in between. CDR3 DNA: TGTGCCAGCAGCTTCTCATCGCAGGGATCCCGAGCAGATACGCAGTATTTT. This codes for CASSFSSQGSRADTQYF.

In this sample, this clone turned up once. The V call is TRBV9, the J call TRBJ1-3; D not certain. The V and J ends lost 2 bases and 2 bases respectively, with 5 bases between them. The CDR3 totals 13 residues. Germline CDR1 is SGDLS and CDR2 is YYNGEE. The CDR3 region is CASSVAPGNTIYF. CDR3 sequence (DNA): TGTGCCAGCAGCGTGGCCCCTGGAAACACCATATATTTT.

This clone was observed a single time. An end of the junction differs from the germline gene, which may be a read error. The chain uses TRBV9 and TRBJ2-5; a possible D gene is TRBD2 (5 bases). The CDR3 spans 12 residues. CDR1 SGDLS and CDR2 YYNGEE come from the germline V gene. DNA for the CDR3: TGTGCCAGCAGCGCTATCTATAGCGCCCCCCACTTC. It encodes CASSAIYSAPHF.

CDR3 in amino acids: CASSLGQDSYNEQFF. The CDR3 DNA sequence: TGCGCCAGCAGCTTAGGACAGGACTCCTACAATGAGCAGTTCTTC. The chain links TRBV5-1 to TRBJ2-1; 7 nucleotides align to TRBD1. This CDR3 is 15 amino acids long. The V gene's germline CDR1 is SGHRS and CDR2 YFSETQ. The V gene end was trimmed by 2 bases and the J gene end by 0 bases; junction bases not matched to a gene: 2.

The V call is TRBV30, the J call TRBJ2-1, with D tentatively TRBD1 (6 bases). Germline V gene data show CDR1 as GTSNPN and CDR2 as SVGIG (reference sequence). The CDR3 is made up of 13 amino acids. Between the trimmed V and J ends, which lost 3 bases and 5 bases, there was a span of 11 bases. CDR3: CAWSADSHNEQFF. The CDR3 bases are TGTGCCTGGAGCGCGGACAGCCACAATGAGCAGTTCTTC.

The gene calls are TRBV9 and TRBJ2-7, with TRBD2 identical over 10 bases. The CDR3 runs to 15 residues. With V trimmed by 3 bases and J by 2 bases, 5 bases remained unmatched. Germline CDR1 reads SGDLS; CDR2 reads YYNGEE. The CDR3 sequence is CASSGTSGSTYEQYF. Here the CDR3 DNA reads TGTGCCAGCAGCGGGACTAGCGGCTCTACCTACGAGCAGTACTTC.

V gene TRBV9 combines with J gene TRBJ2-5; maybe TRBD1 (5 bases). The CDR3 extends over 13 amino acids. Deletions cut 2 bases from V and 5 bases from J, with 10 bases between. The germline CDR1 and CDR2 sequences are SGDLS and YYNGEE. The CDR3 coding sequence is TGTGCCAGCAGCGTGGACACCCCGGAGACCCAGTACTTC. It specifies CASSVDTPETQYF.

Note on this clone: One junction end disagrees with the germline gene, perhaps due to a read error. This chain joins TRBV19 and TRBJ1-2; no clear D. Germline assignment: CDR1 LNHDA and CDR2 SQIVND (reference sequence). The CDR3 is 13 amino acids. This CDR3 reads CASSPGRNYSYTF. The DNA for the CDR3 is TGTGCCAGTAGTCCGGGGAGAAACTATAGCTACACCTTC. Full variable domain (remainder filled in from reference TRBV19 and TRBJ1-2): DGGITQSPKYLFRKEGQNVTLSCEQNLNHDAMYWYRQDPGQGLRLIYYSQIVNDFQKGDIAEGYSVSREKKESFPLTVTSAQKNPTAFYLCASSPGRNYSYTFGSGTRLTVV.

This clone was seen once. The V gene is TRBV7-6, the J gene TRBJ1-4, with D uncertain. V lost 0 bases and J 7 bases, leaving 9 bases between the germline ends. The CDR3 length is 14 residues. Per the germline V gene, CDR1 is SGHVS and CDR2 is FNYEAQ. In nucleotides, the CDR3 is TGTGCCAGCAGCTTAGCGGCAGGCGTTGAAAAACTGTTTTTT. It is translated as CASSLAAGVEKLFF.

There are a few counts of this clone. The rearrangement joins TRBV7-9 to TRBJ1-2; maybe TRBD1 (5 bases). Germline V CDR1 and CDR2: SEHNR, FQNEAQ (reference sequence). The V end was cut by 1 base, the J end by 0 bases, with 12 bases between. This CDR3 is 16 amino acids long. For the CDR3, the DNA is TGTGCCAGCAGCTTAGGGGGCCACAGTGCTAACTATGGCTACACCTTC. Amino acid sequence: CASSLGGHSANYGYTF.

The V gene is TRBV12-5, the J gene TRBJ2-6; TRBD1 matches 10 bases. The length of the CDR3 is 22 residues. The ends lost 0 bases at V and 0 bases at J; junction bases unmatched: 14. CDR1 and CDR2 (germline): LGHNT, FRNRAP. CDR3 loop: CASGLVLSRGTGEYSGANVLTF. CDR3 nucleotide sequence: TGTGCTAGTGGTTTGGTACTGTCTCGCGGGACAGGGGAATACTCTGGGGCCAACGTCCTGACTTTC.

This sequence joins TRBV10-3 and TRBJ2-5, with 7 bases matching TRBD2. With 11 bases clipped from V and 11 bases from J, the junction kept 11 bases outside the gene matches. The CDR3 runs to 11 residues. CDR1 is ENHRY and CDR2 is SYGVKD in the germline V gene. CDR3 sequence: CASRGGGEQYF. CDR3 sequence (DNA): TGTGCCTCCCGAGGTGGGGGGGAGCAGTACTTC.

V gene TRBV6-1 combines with J gene TRBJ1-2, with 12 bases lining up with TRBD1. V was pared by 4 bases and J by 8 bases, with 5 bases of the junction left unmatched. CDR3 length: 14 amino acids. The germline gives CDR1 MNHNS, CDR2 SASEGT. The CDR3 spells CASSAGQGARGYTF. The CDR3 DNA follows: TGTGCCAGCAGTGCGGGACAGGGGGCGCGGGGCTACACCTTC.